This T cell receptor beta chain was sequenced during a study of shared clonotypes between healthy human individuals. Study findings and constraints: The sampled material consisted only of blood, and tissue repertoires are likely to differ. A handful of donors showed sharing of about 4.8% of naive CD4 clonotypes. At large depth, rarefaction still showed sorted-subset sequencing to be incomplete.

Here immunoSEQ multiplex PCR was the method, and the copy in TCRdb shows in-frame clones only, minus some. The sample has some 1 million clones, 75% seen once. On this clone: The antigen is undetermined.

V lost 0 bases to trimming and J lost 6 bases, with 8 bases between them. This CDR3 spans 14 amino acids. The germline CDR1 and CDR2 sequences are LNHNV and YYDKDF (reference sequence). This chain uses TRBV15 with TRBJ2-2, with D uncertain. The sequence was obtained from a man aged 18 to 29 in good health. Sequences were obtained from memory CD4+ T cells sorted from blood. Subset defined: CD45RA-negative fraction. This CDR3 is CATSRDHGAGELFF. CDR3 coding DNA: TGTGCCACCAGCAGAGATCATGGCGCCGGGGAGCTGTTTTTT.